This entry lists 28 T cell receptor beta chains sequenced from one sample in a study of blood T cell repertoires in COVID-19. Sequenced by immunoSEQ multiplex PCR; TCRdb stores in-frame clones only, minus some. The sample holds about 250,000 clones, roughly 80% seen once. Material for sequencing was peripheral blood. These receptors all come from a woman aged 80 or over with acute or convalescent COVID-19.

This chain uses TRBV18 with TRBJ1-4; tentatively, D is TRBD1 (6 bases). Germline V gene sequence: CDR1 KGHSH, CDR2 LQKENI. Between the trimmed V and J ends, which lost 3 bases and 5 bases, there was a span of 16 bases. The CDR3 sequence is 16 residues long. The DNA of the CDR3 is TGTGCCAGCTCACCCCCGAGGACAGCCTCAAATGAAAAACTGTTTTTT. It yields the protein CASSPPRTASNEKLFF.

V usage is TRBV7-9 and J usage is TRBJ2-2; the D gene is possibly TRBD1 (8 bases). Trimming took 5 bases from V and 7 from J, leaving 20 bases between them. CDR1 SEHNR and CDR2 FQNEAQ come from the germline V gene (reference sequence). The CDR3 consists of 16 residues. CDR3 residues: CASSQGQGGQNGELFF. CDR3 nucleotides: TGTGCCAGCAGCCAAGGACAGGGAGGGCAAAACGGGGAGCTGTTTTTT.

This sequence joins TRBV5-1 and TRBJ2-2, with TRBD2 identical over 9 bases. V lost 2 bases, J lost 3 bases, and 8 bases stayed unmatched. The CDR3 totals 17 residues. Germline CDR1 SGHRS, CDR2 YFSETQ. The CDR3, as DNA: TGCGCCAGCAGCTTCGGCGGGAGGGCCGCGGACACCGGGGAGCTGTTTTTT. Amino acid sequence: CASSFGGRAADTGELFF.

This chain connects TRBV7-9 to TRBJ1-4, with 7 bases fitting TRBD1. CDR1 is SEHNR and CDR2 is FQNEAQ in the germline V gene (reference sequence). V lost 5 bases, J lost 8 bases, and 8 bases stayed unmatched. This CDR3 is built from 14 residues. Here the CDR3 reads CASSATGLREKLFF. The CDR3 nucleotides read TGTGCCAGCAGCGCGACAGGGTTAAGAGAAAAACTGTTTTTT.

This clone was recorded only once. This chain uses TRBV6-6 with TRBJ2-7; tentative D call: TRBD2 (6 bases). CDR3 length: 14 residues. Germline assignment: CDR1 MNHNY and CDR2 SVGAGI (reference sequence). V gave up 4 bases and J gave up 3 bases, with 13 bases separating them. CDR3 sequence reads: CASSWEAGYYEQYF. The CDR3 region has the DNA TGTGCCAGCAGTTGGGAGGCCGGGTACTACGAGCAGTACTTC.

The J gene is TRBJ2-5, the V gene TRBV19, with no clear D. The V and J ends lost 1 base and 5 bases respectively, with 11 bases between them. CDR1 is LNHDA and CDR2 is SQIVND in the germline V gene (reference sequence). This CDR3 spans 14 amino acids. This CDR3 is CASSIARFKETQYF. Written as DNA, the CDR3 is TGTGCCAGTAGTATAGCCCGGTTTAAGGAGACCCAGTACTTC.

The rearrangement uses TRBV5-1 and TRBJ1-4, with unresolved D. This CDR3 is 15 amino acids long. Trimming took 4 bases from V and 0 from J, leaving 10 bases between them. Germline V CDR1 and CDR2: SGHRS, YFSETQ. CDR3 amino acids: CASSALTSTNEKLFF. For the CDR3, the DNA is TGCGCCAGCAGCGCCCTGACTTCAACTAATGAAAAACTGTTTTTT.

This clone was seen only a few times. This sequence joins TRBV3-1 (or the pseudogene TRBV3-2) and TRBJ1-1; possible D gene TRBD1, 6 bases. This CDR3 is 14 amino acids long. The ends were cut back, 7 bases at V and 1 base at J, with 13 bases in the middle. Germline loops: CDR1 LGHDT, CDR2 YNNKEL (reference sequence). DNA for the CDR3: TGTGCCAGCACCCAGAGGGGGGGGAACACTGAAGCTTTCTTT. It specifies CASTQRGGNTEAFF.

This clone was picked up a small number of times. The CDR3 loop is CASRPAGGNQPQHF. CDR3 coding DNA: TGTGCCAGCAGACCCGCAGGGGGCAATCAGCCCCAGCATTTT. The chain links TRBV27 to TRBJ1-5, with D possibly TRBD1 on 6 matching bases. The CDR3 sequence is 14 residues long. CDR1 is MNHEY, CDR2 SMNVEV, per germline (reference sequence). Between the trimmed V and J ends, which lost 6 bases and 2 bases, there was a span of 11 bases.

The genes are TRBV19 and TRBJ2-5, with TRBD2 identical over 9 bases. The trim removed 5 bases at V and 3 bases at J, leaving 10 bases unmatched. The CDR3 covers 16 residues. Germline V CDR1 and CDR2: LNHDA, SQIVND (reference sequence). As DNA, the CDR3 is TGTGCCAGTAGTCCGCTTTTGGCGGGAGGGGAAGAGACCCAGTACTTC. Amino acid sequence: CASSPLLAGGEETQYF.

The rearrangement joins TRBV27 to TRBJ2-7, with TRBD1 matching over 8 bases. The J segment lost 2 bases and the V segment lost 2 bases, leaving 11 bases of the junction unmatched. Germline CDR1 and CDR2: MNHEY and SMNVEV (reference sequence). The CDR3 is 17 amino acids. CDR3 nucleotide sequence: TGTGCCAGCAGTTTACGCGGTGCAGGGGGCCAAGCCTACGAGCAGTACTTC. Protein product: CASSLRGAGGQAYEQYF.

The chain couples TRBV19 to TRBJ2-1; possible D gene TRBD2, 5 bases. In germline, CDR1 is LNHDA, CDR2 SQIVND (reference sequence). The CDR3 loop spans 16 amino acids. With 5 bases removed from V and 0 bases from J, the gap between germline ends came to 14 bases. Here the CDR3 DNA reads TGTGCCAGTAGTGGGCCTCAGCGGACCTCCTACAATGAGCAGTTCTTC. Protein: CASSGPQRTSYNEQFF.

The chain uses TRBV5-1 and TRBJ2-7; D uncertain. This CDR3 spans 15 amino acids. Trimming shortened V by 4 bases and J by 4 bases, and 18 bases separated the two germline ends. Germline CDR1 and CDR2: SGHRS and YFSETQ. CDR3 in amino acids: CASSPVATSRYEQYF. The CDR3, as DNA: TGCGCCAGCAGCCCGGTGGCTACCTCGCGGTACGAGCAGTACTTC.

This clone was counted only a few times. This chain's CDR3 is CASEQNRGGNQPQHF. The CDR3 DNA reads TGTGCCAGCGAACAGAACAGGGGAGGCAATCAGCCCCAGCATTTT. J is TRBJ1-5 and V is TRBV2; 7 bases align to TRBD1. V shed 8 bases and J 2 bases; nucleotides not matched to a gene: 9. The germline V gene encodes CDR1 SNHLY and CDR2 FYNNEI. This CDR3 comprises 15 residues.

This clone appeared a single time. This sequence joins TRBV6-1 and TRBJ2-1; TRBD1 might be the D (6 bases). Per the germline V gene, CDR1 is MNHNS and CDR2 is SASEGT. The CDR3 is made up of 15 amino acids. V was clipped by 1 base and J by 5 bases, with 12 bases between them. In DNA form, the CDR3 reads TGTGCCAGCAGTGAAGTCCCGGGACAAGACAATGAGCAGTTCTTC. It translates to CASSEVPGQDNEQFF.

This clone was counted once. This chain joins TRBV6-6 and TRBJ2-1; D might be TRBD2 (6 bases). CDR1 and CDR2 from the germline V gene are MNHNY and SVGAGI (reference sequence). V dropped 7 bases and J dropped 6 bases, with 19 bases sitting between them. This CDR3 region has 15 residues. The CDR3 DNA is TGTGCCAGCACCCAACTCCCCCTAGCGTCCAATGAGCAGTTCTTC. This sequence encodes CASTQLPLASNEQFF.

This clone has ten or more counts. V usage is TRBV14 and J usage is TRBJ2-2; tentatively, D is TRBD2 (6 bases). Trimming took 3 bases from V and 6 from J, leaving 8 bases between them. The germline V gene has CDR1 SGHDN and CDR2 FVKESK. This CDR3 spans 13 amino acids. The DNA of the CDR3 is TGTGCCAGCAGCCATGCGGGGTCCGGGGAGCTGTTTTTT. Its translation: CASSHAGSGELFF.

This chain joins TRBV6-5 and TRBJ2-1, with 13 nucleotides matching TRBD2. V was clipped by 6 bases and J by 8 bases; unmatched bases: 4. This CDR3 has 14 residues. Germline CDR1 is MNHEY and CDR2 is SVGAGI. CDR3 loop: CASRWTSGSDEQFF. CDR3 bases: TGTGCCAGCAGATGGACTAGCGGGAGCGATGAGCAGTTCTTC.

The sample holds a few counts of this clone. The CDR3: CASFGGADEQFF. The CDR3 DNA reads TGTGCCAGCTTTGGGGGGGCCGATGAGCAGTTCTTC. This sequence joins TRBV12-3 or TRBV12-4 and TRBJ2-1, with D possibly being TRBD2 (7 bases). Trimming removed 8 bases at V and 8 bases at J, with 13 bases between. The CDR3 length is 12 residues.

The chain employs TRBV28 and TRBJ1-1; no firm D call. The CDR3 contains 16 residues. V was pared by 7 bases and J by 9 bases, with 27 bases between. Per germline, CDR1 MDHEN and CDR2 SYDVKM. The CDR3 spells CASTSPQGGSGIKAFF. The CDR3 DNA follows: TGTGCCAGCACCTCACCTCAAGGAGGGAGCGGGATCAAAGCTTTCTTT. The variable domain in full, completed from reference TRBV28 and TRBJ1-1, reads DVKVTQSSRYLVKRTGEKVFLECVQDMDHENMFWYRQDPGLGLRLIYFSYDVKMKEKGDIPEGYSVSREKKERFSLILESASTNQTSMYLCASTSPQGGSGIKAFFGQGTRLTVV.

This clone appeared a few times. The chain is built from TRBV6-2 or TRBV6-3 and TRBJ1-2; tentative D call: TRBD1 (5 bases). Germline-derived CDR1 and CDR2 are MNHEY and SVGEGT. CDR3 length: 13 residues. Deletions cut 2 bases from V and 7 bases from J, with 11 bases between. CDR3 sequence (DNA): TGTGCCAGCAGTTACCGGCAGGGAGGTGGCTACACCTTC. It specifies CASSYRQGGGYTF.

This chain links TRBV7-9 with TRBJ2-5; 8 bases fit TRBD1. After removal of 1 base from V and 4 bases from J, the junction contained 5 bases not matched to a gene. Germline assignment: CDR1 SEHNR and CDR2 FQNEAQ (reference sequence). The CDR3 has 15 residues. The CDR3 region is CASSLGRGQAETQYF. Written as DNA, the CDR3 is TGTGCCAGCAGCTTAGGCAGGGGGCAGGCAGAGACCCAGTACTTC.

The chain combines TRBV7-8 with TRBJ1-4; TRBD1 might be the D (5 bases). Germline assignment: CDR1 SGHVS and CDR2 FQNEAQ. V lost 7 bases, J lost 12 bases, and 33 bases lay in between. The CDR3 runs to 18 residues. The CDR3, as DNA: TGTGCCAGCACCGCCCTGGCCCCACAGGAGTCTTTGACTCAGCAACTGTTTTTT. Translation: CASTALAPQESLTQQLFF.

A note on this clone: A read error may produce the germline difference seen at one junction end. J is TRBJ2-4 and V is TRBV7-3, with 8 bases that match TRBD2. Germline values: CDR1 SGHTA, CDR2 FQGTGA. This CDR3 comprises 15 residues. For the CDR3, the DNA is TGTGCCAACAGCTTAGGCTTAGGGACTAGAAGCATTCAGTACTTC. Translated, it gives CANSLGLGTRSIQYF.

The gene calls are TRBV18 and TRBJ1-5; D gene ambiguous. V was cut by 4 bases and J by 3 bases, with 13 bases left in between. This CDR3 contains 15 residues. Per the germline V gene, CDR1 is KGHSH and CDR2 is LQKENI. The CDR3 sequence: CASSLSGYYNQPQHF. CDR3 DNA: TGTGCCAGCTCACTGTCAGGATATTACAATCAGCCCCAGCATTTT. Based on the CDR3 plus reference TRBV18 and TRBJ1-5, the full variable domain is NAGVMQNPRHLVRRRGQEARLRCSPMKGHSHVYWYRQLPEEGLKFMVYLQKENIIDESGMPKERFSAEFPKEGPSILRIQQVVRGDSAAYFCASSLSGYYNQPQHFGDGTRLSIL.

The chain combines TRBV18 with TRBJ1-3, with D hard to call. V was clipped by 6 bases and J by 2 bases, with 14 bases between them. The CDR3 sequence is 15 residues long. The germline V gene encodes CDR1 KGHSH and CDR2 LQKENI. The CDR3 protein is CASSGGTGTGNTIYF. The CDR3 DNA reads as TGTGCCAGCTCCGGCGGCACCGGCACTGGAAACACCATATATTTT.

The chain joins TRBV11-1 to TRBJ1-3, with D perhaps matching TRBD1 (6 bases). Trimming left V 2 bases short and J 4 bases short, with 9 bases between. The CDR3 has 14 amino acids. Germline V gives CDR1 SGHAT, CDR2 FQDESV (reference sequence). The CDR3 DNA sequence: TGTGCCAGCAGCTTACCAGGGGTCGGAAACACCATATATTTT. Its protein is CASSLPGVGNTIYF. The whole variable domain, remainder taken from reference TRBV11-1 and TRBJ1-3, is EAEVAQSPRYKITEKSQAVAFWCDPISGHATLYWYRQILGQGPELLVQFQDESVVDDSQLPKDRFSAERLKGVDSTLKIQPAELGDSAMYLCASSLPGVGNTIYFGEGSWLTVV.

This chain links TRBV19 with TRBJ1-2, with D possibly being TRBD1 (5 bases). The germline V gene has CDR1 LNHDA and CDR2 SQIVND (reference sequence). V was trimmed by 6 bases and J by 5 bases, leaving 10 bases between them. This CDR3 has 12 amino acids. Here the CDR3 reads CASRTDRYGYTF. The CDR3 DNA follows: TGTGCCAGTAGAACAGACAGATATGGCTACACCTTC.